The source of this TCR beta chain is a study of cytomegalovirus exposure and HLA in healthy donors. Study-wide results and caveats: In an earlier analysis, about 87% or about 30%: the productive usage of most TCR beta V segments. In a later analysis, a genetic analysis reported fewer productive-TCR N-insertions in an Asian-associated ancestry cluster than the cohort average. Per published accounts, TCR beta sequences correctly predicted the HLA-A and HLA-B alleles of most subjects.

A note on this clone: Its antigen remains unknown.

With 60 Vbeta and 13 Jbeta primers, the PCR was carried out. The table came from immunoSEQ multiplex PCR; TCRdb's copy has only in-frame clones and leaves some out. The sample lists 100,000 to 150,000 clones; roughly 78% were seen once. The CDR3 consists of 15 residues. Germline-derived CDR1 and CDR2 are SGHTA and FQGNSA. V shed 3 bases and J 7 bases; nucleotides not matched to a gene: 7. Sequenced sample: PBMCs. The clonotype was recovered from a man aged 35 to 55 in good health and CMV-seronegative. V gene TRBV7-2 combines with J gene TRBJ1-4, with TRBD1 matching over 8 bases. CDR3 region: CASSFGAGGGEKLFF. CDR3 in DNA: TGTGCCAGCAGCTTCGGGGCAGGGGGCGGTGAAAAACTGTTTTTT.